This is a list of T cell receptor beta chains from one sample in a study of Graves' ophthalmopathy and Graves' hyperthyroidism. MiXCR, run by TCRdb on the multiplex PCR reads, gives a single entry per CDR3 protein. The sample has roughly 610,000 distinct CDR3 sequences; 22% are singletons. The specimen sequenced was peripheral blood. The source is a woman in her late teens or twenties with stable Graves' hyperthyroidism. Some clones in this sample may be carry-over from other donors' samples. The CDR3 runs from the conserved cysteine through the conserved F or W. D genes are given only for firm matches. Expanded clones are given a class, and other clones once, few, many or no size at all.

TRBJ1-1 | few | . | TRBV6-5 | TGTGCCAGCAGTTACCAGACATCCTTTGCTTTCTTT | CASSYQTSFAFF
TRBJ1-2 | . | . | TRBV28 | TGTGCCAGCAGCCCCGGCTACACCTTC | CASSPGYTF
TRBJ1-1 | . | . | TRBV6-1 | TGTGCCAGCAGTGAAGCTCCGGGCTACATGAACACTGAAGCTTTCTTT | CASSEAPGYMNTEAFF
TRBJ2-6 | many | . | TRBV6-5 | TGTGCCAGCGTTTTGGGGGCGAGAGGGGCCAACGTCCTGACTTTC | CASVLGARGANVLTF
TRBJ2-7 | many | . | TRBV11-2 | TGTGCCAGCAGCTTAGATTATCCCTACGAGCAGTACTTC | CASSLDYPYEQYF
TRBJ2-5 | many | . | TRBV4-1 | TGCGCCAGCAGGGGGGGGGCTCAGACCCAGTACTTC | CASRGGAQTQYF
TRBJ2-5 | many | TRBD2 | TRBV12-3/TRBV12-4 | TGTGCCAGCAGCCCTTTAGCGGGGGGCGGCCAAGAGACCCAGTACTTC | CASSPLAGGGQETQYF
TRBJ1-3 | many | . | TRBV19 | TGTGCCAGTGTCGACAGCGGATTGGGAAACACCATATATTTT | CASVDSGLGNTIYF
TRBJ2-7 | . | TRBD2 | TRBV18 | TGTGCCAGCTCACCACCGGGACTAGCGGGGACCGAGCAGTACTTC | CASSPPGLAGTEQYF
TRBJ2-7 | . | . | TRBV12-3/TRBV12-4 | TGTGCCAGCAGTATCGGGGACATCTACGAGCAGTACTTC | CASSIGDIYEQYF
TRBJ2-2 | . | . | TRBV7-3 | TGTGCCAGCAGCTTGGGCTCTCTCGGGGAGCTGTTTTTT | CASSLGSLGELFF
TRBJ1-1 | once | . | TRBV30 | TGTGCCTGGGTAGGGGGGAAAGTAATGAACACTGAAGCTTTCTTT | CAWVGGKVMNTEAFF
TRBJ1-1 | . | . | TRBV24-1 | TGTGCCACCGCTACGGGGGGCAACACTGAAGCTTTCTTT | CATATGGNTEAFF
TRBJ2-7 | many | . | TRBV6-1 | TGTGCCAGCAGCTCTAAAAAGGGACGCCACGAGCAGTACTTC | CASSSKKGRHEQYF
TRBJ2-7 | . | TRBD1 | TRBV24-1 | TGTGCCGCCAGTGATTTGCAAAAGGGACAGTCCTACGAGCAGTACTTC | CAASDLQKGQSYEQYF
TRBJ2-6 | many | . | TRBV11-1 | TGTGCCAGCAGCTTAGGGGAACCTAGCTCTGGGGCCAACGTCCTGACTTTC | CASSLGEPSSGANVLTF
TRBJ1-2 | many | TRBD1 | TRBV6-2/TRBV6-3 | TGTGCCAGCAACCCCTATCCCCCCCGGGACAGGTACTTCTATGGCTACACCTTC | CASNPYPPRDRYFYGYTF
TRBJ2-2 | many | . | TRBV12-5 | TGTGCTAGTGGTTCCACGGACGGGGCCGGGGAGCTGTTTTTT | CASGSTDGAGELFF
TRBJ1-2 | . | . | TRBV7-3 | TGTGCCGTCCACCGTGAGGACACCTTC | CAVHREDTF
TRBJ1-6 | . | TRBD1 | TRBV7-2 | TGTGCCAGCAGCTTCTATGGACAGGGCGACTCACCCCTCCACTTT | CASSFYGQGDSPLHF
TRBJ2-7 | many | . | TRBV11-2 | TGTGCCAGCAGCCCTAGGTCCAGCTCCTACGAGCAGTACTTC | CASSPRSSSYEQYF
TRBJ1-2 | many | . | TRBV10-3 | TGTGCCATCAGTGAGAACACCTATGGCTACACCTTC | CAISENTYGYTF
TRBJ1-5 | many | . | TRBV7-9 | TGTGCCAGCAGCTTAGACGTTTTTTCACAGCCCCAGCATTTT | CASSLDVFSQPQHF
TRBJ2-7 | many | TRBD1 | TRBV7-9 | TGTGCCAGCAGCCTACGCGGACAGGACACCTACGAGCAGTACTTC | CASSLRGQDTYEQYF
TRBJ2-7 | many | . | TRBV7-3 | TGTGCCAGCAGCTTAGACTCTCCAGCCGTCTACGAGCAGTACTTC | CASSLDSPAVYEQYF
TRBJ1-3 | many | . | TRBV30 | TGTGCCTGGAGTAACGGTGGTGGAAACACCATATATTTT | CAWSNGGGNTIYF
TRBJ2-7 | few | . | TRBV7-2 | TGTGCCAGCAGCTTAGCGCAGTACGAGCAGTACTTC | CASSLAQYEQYF
TRBJ1-5 | . | TRBD1 | TRBV6-2/TRBV6-3 | TGTGCCAGCAGCAAACGAACAGGGGGCAATCAGCCCCAGCATTTT | CASSKRTGGNQPQHF
TRBJ2-7 | few | TRBD1 | TRBV19 | TGTGCCAGTAGTACGGGACAGGTTTCCTACGAGCAGTACTTC | CASSTGQVSYEQYF
TRBJ1-5 | . | TRBD1 | TRBV12-3/TRBV12-4 | TGTGCCAGCAGATCAGGGGGGGATCAGCCCCAGCATTTT | CASRSGGDQPQHF
TRBJ2-2 | many | . | TRBV12-3/TRBV12-4 | TGTGCCAGCAGTTTATCTGGCGGGGACTTAACCACCGGGGAGCTGTTTTTT | CASSLSGGDLTTGELFF
TRBJ2-7 | many | . | TRBV7-2 | TGTGCCAGCAGCCCGGGACCTACAGAGTACTTC | CASSPGPTEYF
TRBJ1-2 | . | . | TRBV12-3/TRBV12-4 | TGTGCCAGCAGTTCAAATTCCGACGGGGATGGCTACACCTTC | CASSSNSDGDGYTF
TRBJ1-2 | many | . | TRBV12-3/TRBV12-4 | TGTGCCAGCAGCATCGTTACTAACTATGGCTACACCTTC | CASSIVTNYGYTF
TRBJ1-3 | many | . | TRBV10-3 | TGTGCCATCAGTGAATACTCTGGAAACACCATATATTTT | CAISEYSGNTIYF
TRBJ1-1 | few | . | TRBV11-2 | TGTGCCAGCAGCTTAGGGGGACCGTCCTCAATGAACACTGAAGCTTTCTTT | CASSLGGPSSMNTEAFF
TRBJ2-2 | many | . | TRBV5-1 | TGCGCCAGCAGCTTGGAACAGATCAACACCGGGGAGCTGTTTTTT | CASSLEQINTGELFF
TRBJ1-6 | many | . | TRBV2 | TGTGCCAGCGAGGGCGAACGGGGATATAATTCACCCCTCCACTTT | CASEGERGYNSPLHF
TRBJ2-1 | . | . | TRBV6-2/TRBV6-3 | TGTGCCAGCAGTTACTCTCTATACAATGAGAAGTTCTTC | CASSYSLYNEKFF
TRBJ1-1 | many | . | TRBV7-9 | TGTGCCAGCAGCGGAGAGGGTTCCACTGAAGCTTTCTTT | CASSGEGSTEAFF